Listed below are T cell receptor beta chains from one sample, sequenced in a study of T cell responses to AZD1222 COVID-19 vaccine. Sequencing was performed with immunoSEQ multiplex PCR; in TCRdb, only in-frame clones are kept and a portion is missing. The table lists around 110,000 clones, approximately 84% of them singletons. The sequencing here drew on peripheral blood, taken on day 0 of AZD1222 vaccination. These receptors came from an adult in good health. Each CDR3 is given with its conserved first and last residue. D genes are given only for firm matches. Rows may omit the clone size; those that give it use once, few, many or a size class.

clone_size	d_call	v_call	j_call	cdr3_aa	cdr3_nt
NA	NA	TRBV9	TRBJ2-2	CASSVAWGGELFF	TGTGCCAGCAGCGTAGCTTGGGGCGGGGAGCTGTTTTTT
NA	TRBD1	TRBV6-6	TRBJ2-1	CASSPTPGQGYANEQFF	TGTGCCAGCAGTCCGACGCCGGGACAGGGTTACGCTAATGAGCAGTTCTTC
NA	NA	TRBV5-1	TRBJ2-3	CASSLASPDTQYF	TGCGCCAGCAGCTTGGCGAGTCCAGATACGCAGTATTTT
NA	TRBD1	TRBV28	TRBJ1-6	CASQGDRSPLHF	TGTGCCAGCCAAGGGGACAGGTCACCCCTCCACTTT
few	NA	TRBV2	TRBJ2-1	CASSEPDFTYNEQFF	TGTGCCAGCAGTGAACCGGATTTTACCTACAATGAGCAGTTCTTC
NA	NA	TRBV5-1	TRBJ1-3	CASTDTGNTIYF	TGCGCCAGCACCGATACTGGAAACACCATATATTTT
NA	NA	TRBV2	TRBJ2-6	CASSSQLVGANVLTF	TGTGCCAGCAGTTCTCAGTTGGTCGGGGCCAACGTCCTGACTTTC
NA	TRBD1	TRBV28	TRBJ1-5	CASSLRQGWNQPQHF	TGTGCCAGCAGTCTTCGACAGGGATGGAATCAGCCCCAGCATTTT
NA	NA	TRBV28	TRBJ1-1	CASSPPGARLDTEAFF	TGTGCCAGCAGTCCTCCGGGGGCGCGATTGGACACTGAAGCTTTCTTT
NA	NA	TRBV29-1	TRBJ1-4	CSVGHRNEKLFF	TGCAGCGTTGGCCACCGTAATGAAAAACTGTTTTTT
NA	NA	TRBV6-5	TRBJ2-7	CASSYPGTHEQYF	TGTGCCAGCAGTTACCCGGGGACCCACGAGCAGTACTTC
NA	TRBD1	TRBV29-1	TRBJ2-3	CSVRTGTSTDTQYF	TGCAGCGTTAGGACAGGGACTAGCACAGATACGCAGTATTTT
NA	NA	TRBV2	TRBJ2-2	CASSEVARAPGELFF	TGTGCCAGCAGTGAAGTGGCTAGGGCCCCCGGGGAGCTGTTTTTT
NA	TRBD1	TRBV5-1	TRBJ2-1	CASSEGTEYNEQFF	TGCGCCAGCAGCGAAGGGACAGAATACAATGAGCAGTTCTTC
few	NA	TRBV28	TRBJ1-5	CASSPHRSGNQPQHF	TGTGCCAGCAGCCCCCACCGGAGTGGCAATCAGCCCCAGCATTTT
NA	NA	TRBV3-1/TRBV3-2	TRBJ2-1	CASSQLDEQFF	TGTGCCAGCAGCCAGCTCGATGAGCAGTTCTTC
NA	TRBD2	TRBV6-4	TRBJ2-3	CASSSGLAGGSDTQYF	TGTGCCAGCAGTTCAGGACTAGCGGGAGGGTCAGATACGCAGTATTTT
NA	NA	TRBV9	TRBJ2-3	CASSVVNGPTDTQYF	TGTGCCAGCAGCGTAGTCAACGGACCCACAGATACGCAGTATTTT
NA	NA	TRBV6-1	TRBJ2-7	CASSDQLGATYEQYF	TGTGCCAGCAGTGACCAGCTAGGAGCCACCTACGAGCAGTACTTC
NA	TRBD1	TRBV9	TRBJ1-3	CASSLSGTDSGNTIYF	TGTGCCAGCAGCCTAAGCGGGACAGACTCTGGAAACACCATATATTTT
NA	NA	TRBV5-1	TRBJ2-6	CASSLPEGSGANVLTF	TGCGCCAGCAGCTTGCCGGAGGGGTCTGGGGCCAACGTCCTGACTTTC
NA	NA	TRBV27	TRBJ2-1	CASSPRDFTSSYNEQFF	TGTGCCAGCAGTCCCAGGGACTTCACGAGCTCCTACAATGAGCAGTTCTTC
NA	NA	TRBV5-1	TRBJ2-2	CATSEGGTNTGELFF	TGCGCCACCTCGGAGGGGGGGACGAACACCGGGGAGCTGTTTTTT
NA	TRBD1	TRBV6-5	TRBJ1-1	CASPQGPNTEAFF	TGTGCCAGCCCACAGGGGCCGAACACTGAAGCTTTCTTT
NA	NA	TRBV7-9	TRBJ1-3	CASSPPGNTIYF	TGTGCCAGCAGCCCCCCTGGAAACACCATATATTTT
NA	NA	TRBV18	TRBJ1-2	CASSPSGGLHYGYTF	TGTGCCAGCTCACCATCGGGGGGCTTACACTATGGCTACACCTTC
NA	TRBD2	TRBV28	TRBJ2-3	CASSLWGSSTSGASTQYF	TGTGCCAGCAGTTTATGGGGCTCTTCGACTAGCGGGGCAAGCACGCAGTATTTT